The 21 T cell receptor beta chains below come from one sample, sequenced in a study of blood T cell repertoires in COVID-19. Using immunoSEQ multiplex PCR, the repertoire was profiled, and TCRdb retains in-frame clones only, with some absent. The sample includes roughly 290,000 clones, 85% to 90% of them seen just once. The sample was PBMCs or T cells enriched from blood (not recorded which). All receptors come from a woman between 18 and 29 years old with acute COVID-19.

The J gene is TRBJ2-3, the V gene TRBV12-3 or TRBV12-4, with D possibly matching TRBD2 (6 bases). This CDR3 spans 10 amino acids. V lost 8 bases to trimming and J lost 6 bases, with 6 bases between them. Here the CDR3 reads CASGGDTQYF. The CDR3 DNA reads TGTGCCAGCGGGGGGGATACGCAGTATTTT.

This clone was found a few times. The chain employs TRBV6-1 and TRBJ1-6; possibly TRBD1 for D (5 bases). The CDR3 is 15 amino acids. From germline, CDR1 is MNHNS and CDR2 SASEGT. The germline V and J ends were trimmed by 2 bases and 9 bases, with 14 bases remaining between them. For the CDR3, the DNA is TGTGCCAGCAGTGAAAGGGGAGGTAGTGGTTCACCCCTCCACTTT. Translated, it gives CASSERGGSGSPLHF.

CDR3 in amino acids: CASSVGDRGNQPQHF. CDR3 bases: TGTGCCAGCAGCGTAGGGGACAGGGGCAATCAGCCCCAGCATTTT. The chain has TRBV9 and TRBJ1-5, with 9 bases matching TRBD1. The CDR3 runs 15 residues. Trimming removed 0 bases from V and 2 bases from J; junction bases left unmatched: 0. Germline loops: CDR1 SGDLS, CDR2 YYNGEE.

The V call is TRBV11-2, the J call TRBJ2-3, with 9 bases matching TRBD2. CDR1 is SGHAT, CDR2 FQNNGV, per germline. V was pared by 5 bases and J by 5 bases, with 8 bases of the junction left unmatched. This CDR3 has 15 amino acids. This chain's CDR3 is CASSGSGRIGDTQYF. The CDR3 coding sequence is TGTGCCAGCAGCGGTAGCGGGAGAATAGGAGATACGCAGTATTTT.

The CDR3 DNA reads as TGTGCCAGCAGCAACGTTGATCGGACAGGGAACACAGATACGCAGTATTTT. It specifies CASSNVDRTGNTDTQYF. The chain uses TRBV11-2 and TRBJ2-3, with 8 bases lining up with TRBD1. Germline-derived CDR1 and CDR2 are SGHAT and FQNNGV. The junction had 12 bases not matched to a gene; V was cut back by 5 bases and J by 2 bases. The CDR3 is 17 amino acids. The complete variable domain, with remaining parts taken from reference TRBV11-2 and TRBJ2-3, reads EAGVAQSPRYKIIEKRQSVAFWCNPISGHATLYWYQQILGQGPKLLIQFQNNGVVDDSQLPKDRFSAERLKGVDSTLKIQPAKLEDSAVYLCASSNVDRTGNTDTQYFGPGTRLTVL.

The chain joins TRBV5-1 to TRBJ2-1; D gene ambiguous. Trimming took off 4 bases at V and 0 bases at J, with 11 bases between the two ends. This CDR3 comprises 15 residues. Per germline, CDR1 SGHRS and CDR2 YFSETQ. Written as DNA, the CDR3 is TGCGCCAGCAGCCTGGGCCTTAGCTCCTACAATGAGCAGTTCTTC. This translates into CASSLGLSSYNEQFF.

This chain connects TRBV5-1 to TRBJ2-2; unclear D gene. Germline loops: CDR1 SGHRS, CDR2 YFSETQ. V was trimmed by 2 bases and J by 6 bases, leaving 11 bases between them. The CDR3 is 14 amino acids. The CDR3 nucleotides are TGCGCCAGCAGCTTAAGCATATCGGCCGGGGAGCTGTTTTTT. It encodes CASSLSISAGELFF.

The chain carries TRBV15 and TRBJ2-3; possible D gene TRBD2, 6 bases. V lost 0 bases and J lost 5, with 9 bases in between. Germline V gene sequence: CDR1 LNHNV, CDR2 YYDKDF (reference sequence). The CDR3 extends over 14 amino acids. CDR3 sequence reads: CATSREGGLDTQYF. CDR3 nucleotides: TGTGCCACCAGCAGAGAAGGAGGGTTAGATACGCAGTATTTT.

V is TRBV18 and J is TRBJ2-7; 14 positions agree with TRBD2. Per the germline V gene, CDR1 is KGHSH and CDR2 is LQKENI. The junction had 9 bases not matched to a gene; V was cut back by 3 bases and J by 5 bases. The CDR3 extends over 17 amino acids. In DNA form, the CDR3 reads TGTGCCAGCTCACCGATGCACGGGACTAGCGGGAGCAACGAGCAGTACTTC. Translating gives CASSPMHGTSGSNEQYF.

The chain employs TRBV10-3 and TRBJ1-2, with D possibly being TRBD1 (6 bases). CDR1 and CDR2 from the germline V gene are ENHRY and SYGVKD. The CDR3 contains 14 residues. With 3 bases removed from V and 4 bases from J, the gap between germline ends came to 12 bases. The CDR3 protein is CAISDHAGVYGYTF. The DNA for the CDR3 is TGTGCCATCAGTGACCACGCAGGGGTCTATGGCTACACCTTC.

Regarding this clone: Additional DNA sequences in this sample encode the identical CDR3. V gene TRBV11-2 combines with J gene TRBJ1-1; D remains unclear. The germline CDR1 and CDR2 sequences are SGHAT and FQNNGV. V was shortened by 3 bases and J by 0 bases, with 8 bases between the two germline ends. This CDR3 has 14 residues. CDR3 sequence: CASSFGGLNTEAFF. Written as DNA, the CDR3 is TGTGCCAGCAGCTTTGGAGGGCTGAACACTGAAGCTTTCTTT.

The V call is TRBV7-9, the J call TRBJ2-1; a weak D match, TRBD1 (6 bases). The ends were cut back, 5 bases at V and 2 bases at J, with 13 bases in the middle. This CDR3 contains 15 residues. CDR1 is SEHNR, CDR2 FQNEAQ, per germline (reference sequence). The CDR3 spells CASSTGMQTYNEQFF. CDR3 nucleotides: TGTGCCAGCAGCACAGGGATGCAAACCTACAATGAGCAGTTCTTC.

The chain uses TRBV11-2 and TRBJ2-7; maybe TRBD1 (6 bases). Germline CDR1 is SGHAT and CDR2 is FQNNGV. The CDR3 extends over 13 amino acids. Trimming removed 4 bases at V and 2 bases at J, with 9 bases between. CDR3 region: CASSWAGAYEQYF. The CDR3 DNA reads as TGTGCCAGCAGCTGGGCAGGGGCCTACGAGCAGTACTTC.

In its sample, this clone was seen many times. The V call is TRBV6-5, the J call TRBJ2-3, with 9 positions matching TRBD2. The V gene's germline CDR1 is MNHEY and CDR2 SVGAGI. The CDR3 is 13 residues long. V shed 11 bases, J shed 5 bases, and the junction held 8 bases outside the gene matches. The DNA for the CDR3 is TGTGCCTCCCGGACTAGCGCACAAGATACGCAGTATTTT. This sequence encodes CASRTSAQDTQYF.

V is TRBV1 and J is TRBJ2-7; whether TRBD1, the table's D call, matches the DNA was not checked. TRBV1 is described as a pseudogene. This CDR3 region has 16 residues. This CDR3 is CTSSQDAPQQGHEQYF. CDR3 nucleotides: TGCACCAGCAGCCAAGATGCCCCCCAACAGGGCCACGAGCAGTACTTC.

The chain recombines TRBV4-3 with TRBJ2-7; 7 nucleotides agree with TRBD1. The CDR3 is made up of 15 amino acids. Germline CDR1 and CDR2: LGHNA and YSLEER. V lost 0 bases and J lost 0; bases outside the gene matches: 2. CDR3 nucleotide sequence: TGCGCCAGCAGCCAAGATAGGGACAGCTCCTACGAGCAGTACTTC. Protein product: CASSQDRDSSYEQYF.

A word on this clone: At one end the junction does not follow the germline gene, possibly because of a read error. The chain joins TRBV5-4 to TRBJ1-2; 12 bases map to TRBD1. The germline V gene has CDR1 SGHNT and CDR2 YYREEE (reference sequence). This CDR3 region has 15 residues. The CDR3 here is CASSWGQGANYGYTF. The DNA for the CDR3 is TGTGCCAGCAGCTGGGGACAGGGGGCTAATTATGGCTACACCTTC. The variable domain in full, with the rest retrieved from reference TRBV5-4 and TRBJ1-2, is ETGVTQSPTHLIKTRGQQVTLRCSSQSGHNTVSWYQQALGQGPQFIFQYYREEENGRGNFPPRFSGLQFPNYSSELNVNALELDDSALYLCASSWGQGANYGYTFGSGTRLTVV.

The V call is TRBV5-1, the J call TRBJ2-5; D call uncertain. CDR1 is SGHRS and CDR2 is YFSETQ in the germline V gene. V gave up 0 bases and J gave up 2 bases, with 5 bases separating them. There are 13 residues in the CDR3. The CDR3: CASSLALQETQYF. The CDR3 DNA reads as TGCGCCAGCAGCTTGGCGTTACAAGAGACCCAGTACTTC.

The chain combines TRBV6-5 with TRBJ2-1, with D perhaps TRBD1 (6 bases). V was shortened by 6 bases and J by 5 bases, with 14 bases between the two germline ends. Germline CDR1 and CDR2: MNHEY and SVGAGI. This CDR3 has 14 residues. For the CDR3, the DNA is TGTGCCAGCAGGACCGGGACATTGAACAATGAGCAGTTCTTC. The encoded protein is CASRTGTLNNEQFF.

V gene TRBV7-9 combines with J gene TRBJ1-2; D might be TRBD1 (5 bases). This CDR3 region has 17 residues. Germline V gene sequence: CDR1 SEHNR, CDR2 FQNEAQ (reference sequence). The V end lost 0 bases, the J end lost 0 bases, and 14 bases lay between the germline ends. The DNA of the CDR3 is TGTGCCAGCAGCTTAGCGGAGGGGTGGGCGGCTAACTATGGCTACACCTTC. Translating it yields CASSLAEGWAANYGYTF.

This clone was seen only a few times. The chain joins TRBV15 to TRBJ1-1; D unresolved. V lost 3 bases to trimming and J lost 0 bases, with 23 bases between them. The CDR3 contains 19 residues. Looked up from germline, CDR1 is LNHNV and CDR2 is YYDKDF (reference sequence). Written as DNA, the CDR3 is TGTGCCACCAGCAGGGCCCGAGAGGAACTCGGCATCATGAACACTGAAGCTTTCTTT. Translated: CATSRAREELGIMNTEAFF.